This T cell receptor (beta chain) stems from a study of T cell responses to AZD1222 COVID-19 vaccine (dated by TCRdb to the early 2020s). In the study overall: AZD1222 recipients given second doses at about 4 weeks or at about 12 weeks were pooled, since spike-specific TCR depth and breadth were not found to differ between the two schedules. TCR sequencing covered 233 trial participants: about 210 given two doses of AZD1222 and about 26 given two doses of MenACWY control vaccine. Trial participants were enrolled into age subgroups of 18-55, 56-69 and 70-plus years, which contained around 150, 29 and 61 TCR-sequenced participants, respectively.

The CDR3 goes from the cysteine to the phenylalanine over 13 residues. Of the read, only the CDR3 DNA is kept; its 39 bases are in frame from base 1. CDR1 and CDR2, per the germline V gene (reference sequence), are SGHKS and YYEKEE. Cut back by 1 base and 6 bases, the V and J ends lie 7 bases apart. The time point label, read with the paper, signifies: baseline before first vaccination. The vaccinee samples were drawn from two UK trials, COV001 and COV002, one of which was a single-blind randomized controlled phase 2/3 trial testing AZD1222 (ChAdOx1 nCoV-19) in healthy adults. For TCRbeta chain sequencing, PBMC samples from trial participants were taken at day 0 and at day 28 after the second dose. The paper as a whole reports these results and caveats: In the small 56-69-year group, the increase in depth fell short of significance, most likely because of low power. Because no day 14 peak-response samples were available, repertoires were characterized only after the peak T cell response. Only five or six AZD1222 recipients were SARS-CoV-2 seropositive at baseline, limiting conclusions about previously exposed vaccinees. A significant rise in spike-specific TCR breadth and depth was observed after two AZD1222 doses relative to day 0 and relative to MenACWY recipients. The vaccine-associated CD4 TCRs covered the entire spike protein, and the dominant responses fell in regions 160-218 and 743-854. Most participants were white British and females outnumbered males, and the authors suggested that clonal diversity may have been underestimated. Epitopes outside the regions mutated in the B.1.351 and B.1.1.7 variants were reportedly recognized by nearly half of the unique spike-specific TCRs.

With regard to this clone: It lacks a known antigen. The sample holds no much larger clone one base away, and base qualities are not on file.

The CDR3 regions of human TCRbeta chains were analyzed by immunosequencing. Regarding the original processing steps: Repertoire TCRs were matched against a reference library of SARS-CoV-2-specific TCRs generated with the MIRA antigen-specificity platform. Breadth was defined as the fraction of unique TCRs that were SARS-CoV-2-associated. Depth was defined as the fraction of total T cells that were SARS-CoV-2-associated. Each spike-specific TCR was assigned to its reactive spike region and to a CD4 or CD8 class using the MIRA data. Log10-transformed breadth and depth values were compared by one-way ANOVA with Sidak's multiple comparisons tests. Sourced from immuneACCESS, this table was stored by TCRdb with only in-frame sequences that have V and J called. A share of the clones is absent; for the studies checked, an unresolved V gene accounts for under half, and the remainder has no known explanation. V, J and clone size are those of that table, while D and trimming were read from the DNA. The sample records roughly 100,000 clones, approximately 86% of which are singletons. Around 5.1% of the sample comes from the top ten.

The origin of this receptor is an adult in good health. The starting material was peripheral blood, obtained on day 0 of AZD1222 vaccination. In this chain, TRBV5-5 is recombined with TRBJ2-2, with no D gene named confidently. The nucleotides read TGTGCCAGCAGCTTGAGAAGCCCCGGGGAGCTGTTTTTT. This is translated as CASSLRSPGELFF.